This passage covers 25 T cell receptor beta chains from one sample sequenced in a study of T cell responses to AZD1222 COVID-19 vaccine. Produced via immunoSEQ multiplex PCR; TCRdb's table is partial and in-frame only. The sample has 99,000 or so clones, 89% seen once. This material consisted of peripheral blood, taken 28 days after the second AZD1222 dose. The source is an adult who received the AZD1222 COVID-19 vaccine.

The chain uses TRBV5-1 and TRBJ2-1; D not certain. V lost 4 bases and J 0 bases, leaving 11 bases between the germline ends. Germline CDR1 is SGHRS and CDR2 is YFSETQ. The CDR3 spans 15 residues. The CDR3 DNA reads TGCGCCAGCAGCCCTATCGTTAGCTCCTACAATGAGCAGTTCTTC. Amino acid sequence: CASSPIVSSYNEQFF.

V is TRBV30 and J is TRBJ1-6; no clear D. The CDR3 sequence is 16 residues long. V dropped 2 bases and J dropped 7 bases, with 18 bases sitting between them. CDR1 is GTSNPN and CDR2 is SVGIG in the germline V gene (reference sequence). The CDR3 nucleotides read TGTGCCTGGAGTACCCCATCGACGGGAAGGAATTCACCCCTCCACTTT. Amino acid sequence: CAWSTPSTGRNSPLHF.

The chain employs TRBV2 and TRBJ2-7; D is possibly TRBD1 or TRBD2 (5 bases each). The CDR3 totals 14 residues. In germline, CDR1 is SNHLY, CDR2 FYNNEI. V was clipped by 2 bases and J by 2 bases, with 10 bases between them. The CDR3 protein is CASSEIGTTYEQYF. The CDR3 DNA is TGTGCCAGCAGTGAAATAGGGACCACCTACGAGCAGTACTTC.

The rearrangement links TRBV28 to TRBJ1-1; D is perhaps TRBD1 (6 bases). The germline CDR1 and CDR2 sequences are MDHEN and SYDVKM. The V end was cut by 3 bases, the J end by 4 bases, with 12 bases between. This CDR3 is 14 amino acids long. The CDR3 loop is CASSLQGILTEAFF. CDR3 nucleotide sequence: TGTGCCAGCAGTTTGCAGGGGATACTCACTGAAGCTTTCTTT. The full variable domain, with the rest looked up from reference TRBV28 and TRBJ1-1, is DVKVTQSSRYLVKRTGEKVFLECVQDMDHENMFWYRQDPGLGLRLIYFSYDVKMKEKGDIPEGYSVSREKKERFSLILESASTNQTSMYLCASSLQGILTEAFFGQGTRLTVV.

The genes are TRBV9 and TRBJ2-7; TRBD1 agrees at 7 bases. Per the germline V gene, CDR1 is SGDLS and CDR2 is YYNGEE. The CDR3 spans 16 residues. V was pared by 1 base and J by 2 bases, with 9 bases of the junction left unmatched. The CDR3 DNA reads TGTGCCAGCAGCGTAACCTCCGACAGGGTCCCCTACGAGCAGTACTTC. Amino acid sequence: CASSVTSDRVPYEQYF.

This sequence joins TRBV11-3 and TRBJ2-3, with 11 bases fitting TRBD2. The CDR3 covers 16 residues. The V segment lost 5 bases and the J segment 1 base; nucleotides outside the gene matches: 5. Germline V gene data show CDR1 as SGHNT and CDR2 as YENEEA. The CDR3 DNA is TGTGCCAGCAGCCTCCGTAGCGGGAGGGGCACAGATACGCAGTATTTT. As protein: CASSLRSGRGTDTQYF.

This rearrangement joins TRBV6-5 to TRBJ2-2; D unclear. V gave up 2 bases and J gave up 0 bases, with 7 bases separating them. CDR1 and CDR2 (germline): MNHEY, SVGAGI. CDR3 length: 15 residues. CDR3 nucleotide sequence: TGTGCCAGCAGTTACGTGGGGACGAACACCGGGGAGCTGTTTTTT. Translated, it gives CASSYVGTNTGELFF.

In its sample, this clone was seen a few times. This chain joins TRBV10-2 and TRBJ2-7; TRBD1 agrees at 7 bases. The germline V gene encodes CDR1 WSHSY and CDR2 SAAADI. Unmatched junction bases numbered 6, after V lost 6 bases and J lost 4 bases. The CDR3 loop spans 13 amino acids. The CDR3 here is CASRGTVGYEQYF. Written as DNA, the CDR3 is TGCGCCAGCAGGGGGACAGTGGGTTACGAGCAGTACTTC.

In this sample, this clone turned up once. The rearrangement links TRBV19 to TRBJ2-7, with TRBD1 as a possible D gene (6 bases). The CDR3 is made up of 14 amino acids. V gave up 6 bases and J gave up 4 bases, with 16 bases separating them. From germline, CDR1 is LNHDA and CDR2 SQIVND (reference sequence). DNA for the CDR3: TGTGCCAGTAGCACAGGGCATAGTCTATACGAGCAGTACTTC. Protein: CASSTGHSLYEQYF. The whole variable domain, remainder taken from reference TRBV19 and TRBJ2-7, is DGGITQSPKYLFRKEGQNVTLSCEQNLNHDAMYWYRQDPGQGLRLIYYSQIVNDFQKGDIAEGYSVSREKKESFPLTVTSAQKNPTAFYLCASSTGHSLYEQYFGPGTRLTVT.

V is TRBV15 and J is TRBJ2-1; tentative D call: TRBD2 (6 bases). The germline V gene has CDR1 LNHNV and CDR2 YYDKDF (reference sequence). V shed 4 bases and J shed 10 bases, with 14 bases lying between them. This CDR3 is 13 amino acids long. The CDR3 coding sequence is TGTGCCACCAGCAAGAAAATAGCGGACGAGCAGTTCTTC. This translates into CATSKKIADEQFF.

The V gene is TRBV28, the J gene TRBJ1-2; 7 bases fit TRBD1. This CDR3 has 14 amino acids. After removal of 3 bases from V and 6 bases from J, the junction contained 7 bases not matched to a gene. CDR1 MDHEN and CDR2 SYDVKM come from the germline V gene. The CDR3 protein is CASSFPDRANGYTF. The CDR3 region has the DNA TGTGCCAGCAGTTTCCCTGACAGGGCTAATGGCTACACCTTC.

The rearrangement joins TRBV25-1 to TRBJ1-1, with 7 bases matching TRBD1. Germline loops: CDR1 MGHDK, CDR2 SYGVNS. Trimming took 5 bases from V and 10 from J; bases not matched to a gene: 13. The CDR3 is 14 residues long. CDR3 in DNA: TGTGCCAGCAGTAAGGGAACAGGGGTAAACAGAGCTTTCTTT. It yields the protein CASSKGTGVNRAFF.

Only a few counts were recorded for this clone. V is TRBV4-1 and J is TRBJ2-7; TRBD2 aligns across 14 bases. The length of the CDR3 is 16 residues. CDR1 and CDR2 (germline): MGHRA, YSYEKL. V lost 6 bases and J lost 2; bases outside the gene matches: 6. CDR3 nucleotide sequence: TGCGCCAGCAGGGGACTAGCGGGAGCCCGGGCCTACGAGCAGTACTTC. It yields the protein CASRGLAGARAYEQYF.

This clone was observed many times. The chain uses TRBV6-4 and TRBJ2-3; 8 bases are a match to TRBD1. Germline V lookup: CDR1 MRHNA, CDR2 SNTAGT. V lost 0 bases to trimming and J lost 4 bases; unmatched junction nucleotides: 0. There are 14 residues in the CDR3. CDR3 nucleotides: TGTGCCAGCAGTGACTCGGGACAGGCAGATACGCAGTATTTT. Its protein product is CASSDSGQADTQYF.

This chain links TRBV11-3 with TRBJ2-7, with a weak D call TRBD2 (6 bases). This CDR3 has 16 residues. Germline V gives CDR1 SGHNT, CDR2 YENEEA. Trimming cost V 4 bases and J 11 bases, with 27 bases left between them. The CDR3 DNA sequence: TGTGCCAGCAGCTCCCGCGGTAGCAGGGTGTCGGGGGAGGAGTACTTC. Protein product: CASSSRGSRVSGEEYF.

The rearrangement uses TRBV7-2 and TRBJ2-2; possible D gene TRBD1, 5 bases. The CDR3 covers 13 residues. The germline V gene has CDR1 SGHTA and CDR2 FQGNSA. V lost 2 bases to trimming and J lost 9 bases, with 10 bases between them. The DNA of the CDR3 is TGTGCCAGCAGCTTAAGGGGATCACGGGAGCTGTTTTTT. Translating it yields CASSLRGSRELFF.

The chain carries TRBV7-2 and TRBJ2-5; D ambiguous. The CDR3 contains 15 residues. Between the trimmed V and J ends, which lost 5 bases and 2 bases, there was a span of 15 bases. The germline V gene encodes CDR1 SGHTA and CDR2 FQGNSA. The CDR3 DNA reads as TGTGCCAGCAGCGAGTTTTTGTCGACACAAGAGACCCAGTACTTC. Its protein product is CASSEFLSTQETQYF.

The chain is built from TRBV12-3 or TRBV12-4 and TRBJ2-5; D is uncertain. The CDR3 runs to 12 residues. The V gene lost 6 bases and the J gene lost 5 bases, with 10 bases spanning the gap. CDR3 sequence: CASSQNLETQYF. CDR3 DNA sequence: TGTGCCAGCAGCCAGAATCTGGAGACCCAGTACTTC.

The rearrangement joins TRBV3-1 (or the pseudogene TRBV3-2) to TRBJ2-1, with 7 positions matching TRBD1. This CDR3 contains 14 residues. Germline V CDR1 and CDR2: LGHDT, YNNKEL (reference sequence). The J segment lost 7 bases and the V segment lost 0 bases, leaving 3 bases of the junction unmatched. Here the CDR3 reads CASSQDTTGNEQFF. The CDR3 region has the DNA TGTGCCAGCAGCCAAGATACGACAGGGAATGAGCAGTTCTTC.

This rearrangement joins TRBV6-2 or TRBV6-3 to TRBJ2-5; unclear D gene. The V gene's germline CDR1 is MNHEY and CDR2 SVGEGT. The length of the CDR3 is 13 residues. V lost 1 base and J 0 bases, leaving 3 bases between the germline ends. CDR3 nucleotides: TGTGCCAGCAGTTACTTGTACCAAGAGACCCAGTACTTC. Translated, it gives CASSYLYQETQYF.

CDR3 region: CASSWREGPYEQYF. CDR3 nucleotides: TGTGCCAGCAGTTGGCGGGAGGGCCCCTACGAGCAGTACTTC. The chain joins TRBV27 to TRBJ2-7, with 9 bases that match TRBD2. The germline CDR1 and CDR2 sequences are MNHEY and SMNVEV (reference sequence). Losses at the gene ends were 4 bases for V and 2 bases for J; bases not matched to a gene: 3. This CDR3 spans 14 amino acids.

The chain employs TRBV5-1 and TRBJ2-7; TRBD1 matches 10 bases. Losses at the gene ends were 4 bases for V and 2 bases for J; bases not matched to a gene: 6. The CDR3 sequence is 15 residues long. Per the germline V gene, CDR1 is SGHRS and CDR2 is YFSETQ. The CDR3 is CASSPTGQGTYEQYF. The CDR3 coding sequence is TGCGCCAGCAGCCCAACGGGACAGGGGACCTACGAGCAGTACTTC.

Worth noting for this clone: The sample carries other DNA sequences with the same CDR3. The chain recombines TRBV7-3 with TRBJ1-1; D is unresolved. This CDR3 has 13 residues. Looked up from germline, CDR1 is SGHTA and CDR2 is FQGTGA. Trimming shortened V by 5 bases and J by 1 base, and 8 bases separated the two germline ends. The CDR3 sequence is CASSPSPNTEAFF. The CDR3 DNA reads as TGTGCCAGCAGCCCGAGTCCGAACACTGAAGCTTTCTTT.

The CDR3 region is CASSSGTVKYEQYF. Here the CDR3 DNA reads TGTGCCAGCAGCTCCGGGACGGTGAAATACGAGCAGTACTTC. The chain links TRBV5-6 to TRBJ2-7; either TRBD1 or TRBD2 may fit D (5 bases each). Germline V gene sequence: CDR1 SGHDT, CDR2 YYEEEE. The CDR3 covers 14 residues. Trimming took 3 bases from V and 4 from J, leaving 14 bases between them. Full variable domain (remainder filled in from reference TRBV5-6 and TRBJ2-7): DAGVTQSPTHLIKTRGQQVTLRCSPKSGHDTVSWYQQALGQGPQFIFQYYEEEERQRGNFPDRFSGHQFPNYSSELNVNALLLGDSALYLCASSSGTVKYEQYFGPGTRLTVT.

Points on this clone: Other nucleotide sequences in the sample specify the same CDR3. V and J are TRBV30 and TRBJ1-2; 7 nucleotides match TRBD1. Per germline, CDR1 GTSNPN and CDR2 SVGIG (reference sequence). This CDR3 is 13 amino acids long. Losses at the gene ends were 5 bases for V and 4 bases for J; bases not matched to a gene: 7. For the CDR3, the DNA is TGTGCCTGGTCCCGGGACAGACCCTATGGCTACACCTTC. This sequence encodes CAWSRDRPYGYTF.